This T cell receptor (beta chain) is drawn from a study of cytomegalovirus exposure and HLA in healthy donors. Whole-study context: Most donors, 70% to 85% of 350 to 450 genotyped, fell in the Caucasian-associated ancestry cluster. Study-wide findings and caveats: Links to common viral pathogens appeared, in a later analysis, for several of the most significant clusters. The study recorded more than 150 TCR beta chains that were cytomegalovirus-associated. In a later analysis, HLA-associated beta chains showed higher expansion and lower generation probabilities than comparable chains.

Use of 60 Vbeta and 13 Jbeta primers characterized the PCR. Data came from immunoSEQ multiplex PCR; TCRdb stores just in-frame clones and leaves some out. The data hold over 70,000 clones, with over 75% observed a single time. As to this clone: Its antigen is unknown.

The V end was cut by 10 bases, the J end by 11 bases, with 21 bases between. Germline V CDR1 and CDR2: MNHEY, SVGAGI. CDR3 size: 13 residues. The TCR originated in a man aged 18 to 30 in good health and CMV-seronegative. Sequenced material: PBMCs. This sequence joins TRBV6-5 and TRBJ2-4, with unresolved D. The CDR3 DNA sequence: TGTGCCACCAAAAAAAATTCGGTTCCGGTTCAGTACTTC. Its protein product is CATKKNSVPVQYF.